The clone carrying this TCR beta chain was seen repeatedly, ten times or more. The antigen is undetermined. Unique molecular identifiers were used to barcode this TCRbeta library. TCRdb processed the PCR reads anew with MiXCR; each CDR3 protein has one entry. The sample has about 580,000 distinct CDR3 sequences; 20% to 25% are singletons. This entry is derived from a study of T-cell reconstitution after alpha-beta-depleted transplantation in children. The germline CDR1 and CDR2 sequences are MGHRA and YSYEKL. This CDR3 region has 14 residues. Between the trimmed V and J ends, which lost 4 bases and 3 bases, there was a span of 12 bases. Overall study findings and caveats: Several hundred expanded graft clones reportedly were the source of alpha-beta T cells about two months after transplant. At the one-year point after transplant, T-cell counts and TCRbeta diversity were found to come mostly from T cells that had been newly produced. Some patients showed high day-60 TCRbeta diversity, which derived from surviving recipient T cells and thymic progenitors.

This specimen was PBMCs, mostly from graft donor cells, taken 360 days after TCRalphabeta/CD19-depleted stem cell transplant. This receptor was taken from a boy under three years old who had a stem cell transplant for acute myeloid leukemia, so the T cells may come from the graft donor. The chain is built from TRBV4-1 and TRBJ2-5; D not resolved. CDR3 bases: TGCGCCAGCAGCCCCTCCCCCTCAAAAGAGACCCAGTACTTC. Its translation: CASSPSPSKETQYF.